A selection of T cell receptor beta chains follows, all from one sample in a study of cytomegalovirus exposure and HLA in healthy donors. TCRdb's table, derived via immunoSEQ multiplex PCR, lists solely in-frame clones and lacks some. Counted here are 150,000 to 200,000 clones, about 75% occurring once; the ten biggest clones make up about 4.7%. The sample consisted of PBMCs. The receptors here all came from a man between 18 and 29 years old in good health and CMV-seropositive. CDR3s include the opening cysteine and the closing phenylalanine or tryptophan. Each record gives: D gene, clone size, V gene, J gene, CDR3 DNA, CDR3 protein. D genes are given only for firm matches. Clone size is not always given. Where it is, it says once, few, many or a class for expanded clones.

D gene: NA; clone size: few; V gene: TRBV27; J gene: TRBJ1-5; CDR3 DNA: TGTGCCAGCAGTTTGCAGGGAATGAGCAATCAGCCCCAGCATTTT; CDR3 protein: CASSLQGMSNQPQHF
D gene: NA; clone size: NA; V gene: TRBV5-1; J gene: TRBJ1-6; CDR3 DNA: TGCGCCAGCAGCTTGGCCGAGGATTCACCCCTCCACTTT; CDR3 protein: CASSLAEDSPLHF
D gene: TRBD1; clone size: NA; V gene: TRBV6-1; J gene: TRBJ2-1; CDR3 DNA: TGTGCCAGCAGATTGGACAGGGCTAATGAGCAGTTCTTC; CDR3 protein: CASRLDRANEQFF
D gene: NA; clone size: NA; V gene: TRBV7-9; J gene: TRBJ1-1; CDR3 DNA: TGTGCCAGCAGCCCCCGGGATTTAAGAGCTTTCTTT; CDR3 protein: CASSPRDLRAFF
D gene: TRBD2; clone size: few; V gene: TRBV7-8; J gene: TRBJ2-1; CDR3 DNA: TGTGCCAGCAGCTCTAGAGGACTAGCGGACAATGAGCAGTTCTTC; CDR3 protein: CASSSRGLADNEQFF
D gene: NA; clone size: few; V gene: TRBV7-8; J gene: TRBJ1-2; CDR3 DNA: TGTGCCAGCAGCTTAGATTGGGCGGACAGTCAGGGGTATGGCTACACCTTC; CDR3 protein: CASSLDWADSQGYGYTF
D gene: TRBD1; clone size: NA; V gene: TRBV5-1; J gene: TRBJ2-3; CDR3 DNA: TGCGCCAGCAGCTGGGGGGACAGGGGGCAGGGAGATACGCAGTATTTT; CDR3 protein: CASSWGDRGQGDTQYF
D gene: NA; clone size: few; V gene: TRBV4-1; J gene: TRBJ1-6; CDR3 DNA: TGCGCCAGCAGCCAAGAAATCCAGGATTCACCCCTCCACTTT; CDR3 protein: CASSQEIQDSPLHF
D gene: NA; clone size: NA; V gene: TRBV19; J gene: TRBJ1-1; CDR3 DNA: TGTGCCAGTAGTCCTCGGGGGGGTCCGGGGAACACTGAAGCTTTCTTT; CDR3 protein: CASSPRGGPGNTEAFF
D gene: NA; clone size: NA; V gene: TRBV30; J gene: TRBJ2-1; CDR3 DNA: TGTGCCTGGACCAGATCGGACAGAGGTTACAGCTCCTACAATGAGCAGTTCTTC; CDR3 protein: CAWTRSDRGYSSYNEQFF
D gene: NA; clone size: NA; V gene: TRBV28; J gene: TRBJ1-3; CDR3 DNA: TGTGCCAGCAGCCCTGCAGGCTCTGGAAACACCATATATTTT; CDR3 protein: CASSPAGSGNTIYF
D gene: TRBD2; clone size: NA; V gene: TRBV19; J gene: TRBJ2-2; CDR3 DNA: TGTGCCAGTAGTATAGTTGCTAGCGGGAGATCAACCGGGGAGCTGTTTTTT; CDR3 protein: CASSIVASGRSTGELFF
D gene: NA; clone size: once; V gene: TRBV5-6; J gene: TRBJ2-3; CDR3 DNA: TGTGCCAGCAGCCCCCAATGGGGTAGGACAGGCACAGATACGCAGTATTTT; CDR3 protein: CASSPQWGRTGTDTQYF
D gene: NA; clone size: NA; V gene: TRBV5-8; J gene: TRBJ1-2; CDR3 DNA: TGTGCCAGCAGCCCGGTCCAGGCTAACTATGGCTACACCTTC; CDR3 protein: CASSPVQANYGYTF
D gene: NA; clone size: NA; V gene: TRBV4-1; J gene: TRBJ2-1; CDR3 DNA: TGCGCCAGCAGCCCCCGAAGGCTAGCGCCTAGCTCCTACAATGAGCAGTTCTTC; CDR3 protein: CASSPRRLAPSSYNEQFF
D gene: TRBD1; clone size: NA; V gene: TRBV5-4; J gene: TRBJ1-2; CDR3 DNA: TGTGCCAGCAGCTCGACAGGGAGAGTCGGCTATGGCTACACCTTC; CDR3 protein: CASSSTGRVGYGYTF
D gene: TRBD1; clone size: NA; V gene: TRBV6-5; J gene: TRBJ1-5; CDR3 DNA: TGTGCCAGCAGTTACTCGAGGGGGCAGCACCAGCCCCAGCATTTT; CDR3 protein: CASSYSRGQHQPQHF
D gene: NA; clone size: once; V gene: TRBV9; J gene: TRBJ2-1; CDR3 DNA: TGTGCCAGCAGTGCCCAAGGGGGGGGACCCCTGTATGAGCAGTTCTTC; CDR3 protein: CASSAQGGGPLYEQFF
D gene: NA; clone size: NA; V gene: TRBV5-1; J gene: TRBJ2-6; CDR3 DNA: TGCGCCAGCAGCTTGGACTCTACGGTGTGGGGGGCCAACGTCCTGACTTTC; CDR3 protein: CASSLDSTVWGANVLTF
D gene: NA; clone size: NA; V gene: TRBV5-6; J gene: TRBJ2-1; CDR3 DNA: TGTGCCAGCAGCTTCGGGGAAGGGATAAGAGAAAGGAATGGTGAGCAGTTCTTC; CDR3 protein: CASSFGEGIRERNGEQFF
D gene: NA; clone size: few; V gene: TRBV5-6; J gene: TRBJ2-2; CDR3 DNA: TGTGCCAGCAGCTTGGGACACAACACCGGGGAGCTGTTTTTT; CDR3 protein: CASSLGHNTGELFF
D gene: TRBD1; clone size: NA; V gene: TRBV6-6; J gene: TRBJ1-2; CDR3 DNA: TGTGCCAGCAGTTACATGGGACAGGGGGATGGCTACACCTTC; CDR3 protein: CASSYMGQGDGYTF
D gene: NA; clone size: NA; V gene: TRBV7-8; J gene: TRBJ2-6; CDR3 DNA: TGTGCCAGCAGACTGGGGAGCTCTGGGGCCAACGTCCTGACTTTC; CDR3 protein: CASRLGSSGANVLTF
D gene: NA; clone size: NA; V gene: TRBV9; J gene: TRBJ1-1; CDR3 DNA: TGTGCCAGCAGCGCCCAGACACCGAACACTGAAGCTTTCTTT; CDR3 protein: CASSAQTPNTEAFF
D gene: NA; clone size: few; V gene: TRBV5-1; J gene: TRBJ1-1; CDR3 DNA: TGCGCCAGCAGCTCCGGCAGGGGCCTCGGAAGGGGCACTGAAGCTTTCTTT; CDR3 protein: CASSSGRGLGRGTEAFF
D gene: NA; clone size: NA; V gene: TRBV5-5; J gene: TRBJ1-3; CDR3 DNA: TGTGCCAGCAGCTTCGCGGGGACTGGAAACACCATATATTTT; CDR3 protein: CASSFAGTGNTIYF
D gene: NA; clone size: NA; V gene: TRBV4-1; J gene: TRBJ1-2; CDR3 DNA: TGCGCCAGCAGCCAAGCCCGGGACTCCTATGGCTACACCTTC; CDR3 protein: CASSQARDSYGYTF